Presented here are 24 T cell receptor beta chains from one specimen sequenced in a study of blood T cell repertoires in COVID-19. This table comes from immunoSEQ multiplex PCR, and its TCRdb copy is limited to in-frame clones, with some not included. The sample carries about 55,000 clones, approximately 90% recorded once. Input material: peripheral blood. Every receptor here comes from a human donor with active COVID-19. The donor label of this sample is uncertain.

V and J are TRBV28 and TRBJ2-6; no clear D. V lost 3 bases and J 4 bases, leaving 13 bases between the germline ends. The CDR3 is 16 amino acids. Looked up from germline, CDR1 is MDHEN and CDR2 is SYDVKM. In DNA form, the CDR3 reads TGTGCCAGCAGTTTGGCGGAATCACTAGGGGCCAACGTCCTGACTTTC. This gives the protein CASSLAESLGANVLTF.

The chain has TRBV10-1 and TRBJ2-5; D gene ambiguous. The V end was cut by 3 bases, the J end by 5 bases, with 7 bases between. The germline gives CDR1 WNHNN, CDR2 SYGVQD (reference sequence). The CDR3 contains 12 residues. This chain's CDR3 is CASSESRETQYF. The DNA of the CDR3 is TGCGCCAGCAGTGAAAGCCGGGAGACCCAGTACTTC.

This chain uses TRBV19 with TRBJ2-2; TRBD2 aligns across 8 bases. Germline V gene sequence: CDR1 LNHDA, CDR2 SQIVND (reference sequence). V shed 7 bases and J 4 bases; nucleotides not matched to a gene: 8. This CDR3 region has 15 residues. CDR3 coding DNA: TGTGCCAGTACCCCCGGGGGGGCCCCCACCGGGGAGCTGTTTTTT. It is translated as CASTPGGAPTGELFF.

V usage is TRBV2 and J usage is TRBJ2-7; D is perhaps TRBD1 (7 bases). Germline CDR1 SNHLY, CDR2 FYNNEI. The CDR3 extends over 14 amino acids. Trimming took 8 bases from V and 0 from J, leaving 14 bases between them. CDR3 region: CASGRDRSSYEQYF. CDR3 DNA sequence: TGTGCCAGCGGGCGGGACAGATCCTCCTACGAGCAGTACTTC.

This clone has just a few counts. CDR3 protein: CASSESRPIKSGANVLTF. DNA for the CDR3: TGTGCCAGCAGCGAATCCAGGCCCATCAAATCTGGGGCCAACGTCCTGACTTTC. The chain is built from TRBV11-2 and TRBJ2-6; D call uncertain. V lost 5 bases, J lost 1 base, and 18 bases lay in between. In germline, CDR1 is SGHAT, CDR2 FQNNGV. This CDR3 contains 18 residues.

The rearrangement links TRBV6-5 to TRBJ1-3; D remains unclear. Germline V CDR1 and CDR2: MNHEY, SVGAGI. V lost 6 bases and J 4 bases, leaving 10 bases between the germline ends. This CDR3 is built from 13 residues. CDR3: CASSPPGGNTIYF. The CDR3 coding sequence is TGTGCCAGCAGCCCCCCGGGGGGAAACACCATATATTTT.

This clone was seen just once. This CDR3 is CASSVSGRTEAFF. The CDR3 nucleotides read TGCGCCAGCAGCGTATCCGGGAGGACTGAAGCTTTCTTT. The chain is built from TRBV5-1 and TRBJ1-1; the D is unclear. The CDR3 sequence is 13 residues long. Per the germline V gene, CDR1 is SGHRS and CDR2 is YFSETQ. Between the trimmed V and J ends, which lost 4 bases and 5 bases, there was a span of 12 bases.

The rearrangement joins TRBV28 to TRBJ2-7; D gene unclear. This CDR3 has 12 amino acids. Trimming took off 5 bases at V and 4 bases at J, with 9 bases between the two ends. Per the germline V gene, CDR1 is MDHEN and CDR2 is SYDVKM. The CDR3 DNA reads TGTGCCAGCAGTAACAGATTTTACGAGCAGTACGTC. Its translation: CASSNRFYEQYV.

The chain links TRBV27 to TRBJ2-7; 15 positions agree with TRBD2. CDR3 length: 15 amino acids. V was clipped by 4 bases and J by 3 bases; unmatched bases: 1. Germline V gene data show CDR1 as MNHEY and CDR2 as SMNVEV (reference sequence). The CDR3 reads CASSSGLAGGYEQYF. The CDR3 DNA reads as TGTGCCAGCAGTTCGGGACTAGCGGGGGGCTACGAGCAGTACTTC.

The CDR3 DNA is TGTGCCAGCAGCTATGGTGCAGGTTTACCTGAAGCTTTCTTT. Protein sequence: CASSYGAGLPEAFF. The chain recombines TRBV5-4 with TRBJ1-1; D call uncertain. The CDR3 extends over 14 amino acids. Trimming shortened V by 3 bases and J by 6 bases, and 15 bases separated the two germline ends. Germline values: CDR1 SGHNT, CDR2 YYREEE (reference sequence).

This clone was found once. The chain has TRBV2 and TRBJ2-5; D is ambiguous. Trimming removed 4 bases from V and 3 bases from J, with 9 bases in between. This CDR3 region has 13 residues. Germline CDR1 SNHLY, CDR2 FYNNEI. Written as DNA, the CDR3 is TGTGCCAGCAGTGGGGCTGCTAAAGAGACCCAGTACTTC. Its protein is CASSGAAKETQYF.

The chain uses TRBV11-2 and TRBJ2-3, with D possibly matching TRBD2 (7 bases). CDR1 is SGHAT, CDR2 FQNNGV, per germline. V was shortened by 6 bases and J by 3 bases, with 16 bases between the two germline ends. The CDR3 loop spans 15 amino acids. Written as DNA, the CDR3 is TGTGCCAGCAGGTCCCTCCGGGGGGCAACAGATACGCAGTATTTT. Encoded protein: CASRSLRGATDTQYF.

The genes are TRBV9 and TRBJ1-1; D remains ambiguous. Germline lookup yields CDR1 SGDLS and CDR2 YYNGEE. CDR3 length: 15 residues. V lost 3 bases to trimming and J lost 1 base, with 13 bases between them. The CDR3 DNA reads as TGTGCCAGCAGCGGTCCCGGAGTTGGGAACACTGAAGCTTTCTTT. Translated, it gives CASSGPGVGNTEAFF.

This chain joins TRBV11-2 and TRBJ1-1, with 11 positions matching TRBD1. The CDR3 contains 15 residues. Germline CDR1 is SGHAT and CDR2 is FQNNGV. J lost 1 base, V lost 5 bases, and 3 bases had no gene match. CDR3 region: CASSTGQGANTEAFF. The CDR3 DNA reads TGTGCCAGCAGCACTGGACAGGGGGCGAACACTGAAGCTTTCTTT.

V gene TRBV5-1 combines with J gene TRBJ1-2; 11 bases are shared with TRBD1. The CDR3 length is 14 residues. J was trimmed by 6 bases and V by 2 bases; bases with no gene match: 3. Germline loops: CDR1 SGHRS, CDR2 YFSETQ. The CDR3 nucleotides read TGCGCCAGCAGCTTCATGGACAGGGGGCATGGCTACACCTTC. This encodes CASSFMDRGHGYTF.

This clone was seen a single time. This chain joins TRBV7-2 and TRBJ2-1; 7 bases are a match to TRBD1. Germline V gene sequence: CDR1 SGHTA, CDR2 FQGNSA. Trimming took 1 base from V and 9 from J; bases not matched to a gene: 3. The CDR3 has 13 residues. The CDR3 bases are TGTGCCAGCAGCTTAGAGGGGGCCGGTGAGCAGTTCTTC. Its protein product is CASSLEGAGEQFF.

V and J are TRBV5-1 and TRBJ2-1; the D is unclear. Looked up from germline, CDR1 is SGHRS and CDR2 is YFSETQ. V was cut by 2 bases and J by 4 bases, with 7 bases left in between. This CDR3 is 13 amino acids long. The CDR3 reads CASSFDTYNEQFF. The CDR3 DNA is TGCGCCAGCAGCTTTGACACTTACAATGAGCAGTTCTTC.

The CDR3 region has the DNA TGTGCCAGCAGTTTGGGGCAGTCCTTGCCTATTCAGTACTTC. It codes for CASSLGQSLPIQYF. The rearrangement joins TRBV6-5 to TRBJ2-4, with D possibly TRBD1 on 5 matching bases. The CDR3 spans 14 residues. Per the germline V gene, CDR1 is MNHEY and CDR2 is SVGAGI. V was trimmed by 4 bases and J by 10 bases, leaving 17 bases between them.

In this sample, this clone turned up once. The CDR3 sequence: CASSPEGGAYEQYV. CDR3 in DNA: TGTGCCAGCTCCCCAGAGGGCGGAGCCTACGAGCAGTACGTC. The gene calls are TRBV18 and TRBJ2-7, with a possible D match to TRBD2 (5 bases). This CDR3 comprises 14 residues. Trimming took off 6 bases at V and 2 bases at J, with 14 bases between the two ends. Per germline, CDR1 KGHSH and CDR2 LQKENI.

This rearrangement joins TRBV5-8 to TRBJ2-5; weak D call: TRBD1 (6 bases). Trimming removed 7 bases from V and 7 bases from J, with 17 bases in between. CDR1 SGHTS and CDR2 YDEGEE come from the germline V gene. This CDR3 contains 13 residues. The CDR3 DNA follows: TGTGCCAGCCTTACAGGGCACGTGTTGACCCAGTACTTC. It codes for CASLTGHVLTQYF.

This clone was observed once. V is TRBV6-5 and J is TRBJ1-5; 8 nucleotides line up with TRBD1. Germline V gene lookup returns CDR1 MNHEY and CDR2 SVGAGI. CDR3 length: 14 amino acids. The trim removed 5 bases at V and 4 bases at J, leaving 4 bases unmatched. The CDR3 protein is CASSIYRGNQPQHF. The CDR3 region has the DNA TGTGCCAGCAGTATTTACAGGGGGAATCAGCCCCAGCATTTT.

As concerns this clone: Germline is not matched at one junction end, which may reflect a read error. CDR3 in DNA: TGTGCCAGCAAGGACAGAAGGACGTACTTT. This codes for CASKDRRTYF. The chain combines TRBV27 with TRBJ2-3; the D gene is possibly TRBD1 (6 bases). The CDR3 totals 10 residues. From germline, CDR1 is MNHEY and CDR2 SMNVEV (reference sequence).

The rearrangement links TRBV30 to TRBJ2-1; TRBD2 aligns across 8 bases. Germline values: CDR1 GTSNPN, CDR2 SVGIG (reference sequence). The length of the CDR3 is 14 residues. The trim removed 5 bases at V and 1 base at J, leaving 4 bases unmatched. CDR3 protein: CAWRQRGSYNEQFF. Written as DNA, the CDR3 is TGTGCCTGGCGGCAGCGGGGGTCCTACAATGAGCAGTTCTTC.

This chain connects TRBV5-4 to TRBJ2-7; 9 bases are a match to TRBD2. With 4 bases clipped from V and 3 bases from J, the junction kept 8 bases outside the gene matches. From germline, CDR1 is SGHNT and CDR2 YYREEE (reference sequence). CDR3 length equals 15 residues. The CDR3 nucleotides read TGTGCCAGCAGCCTTAGCGGGAGCTCGGTCTACGAGCAGTACTTC. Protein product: CASSLSGSSVYEQYF.